Detailed here is one T cell receptor beta chain. Antigen unknown. This entry comes from a study of long-term antiretroviral therapy in people with HIV. Study-level results: Therapy changes, viral resistance and ART adherence were not documented in the available data.

Survey-level immunoSEQ v3.0 assays were run. The table came from immunoSEQ multiplex PCR; TCRdb's copy has only in-frame clones and leaves some out. The data contain 30,000 or so clones, 70% to 90% of them singletons. The CDR3 runs to 16 residues. V was pared by 5 bases and J by 1 base, with 7 bases of the junction left unmatched. CDR1 and CDR2 (germline): MNHNY, SVGAGI (reference sequence). Each participant with HIV received care in the United States. The receptor was isolated from a man aged 18 to 29 with HIV. The sample consisted of unsorted PBMCs, taken 0.8 years before starting antiretroviral therapy. The chain has TRBV6-6 and TRBJ2-3, with TRBD2 identical over 9 bases. The CDR3 nucleotides are TGTGCCAGCAGTAATCGACTAGCGGAAGGCACAGATACGCAGTATTTT. Encoded protein: CASSNRLAEGTDTQYF.